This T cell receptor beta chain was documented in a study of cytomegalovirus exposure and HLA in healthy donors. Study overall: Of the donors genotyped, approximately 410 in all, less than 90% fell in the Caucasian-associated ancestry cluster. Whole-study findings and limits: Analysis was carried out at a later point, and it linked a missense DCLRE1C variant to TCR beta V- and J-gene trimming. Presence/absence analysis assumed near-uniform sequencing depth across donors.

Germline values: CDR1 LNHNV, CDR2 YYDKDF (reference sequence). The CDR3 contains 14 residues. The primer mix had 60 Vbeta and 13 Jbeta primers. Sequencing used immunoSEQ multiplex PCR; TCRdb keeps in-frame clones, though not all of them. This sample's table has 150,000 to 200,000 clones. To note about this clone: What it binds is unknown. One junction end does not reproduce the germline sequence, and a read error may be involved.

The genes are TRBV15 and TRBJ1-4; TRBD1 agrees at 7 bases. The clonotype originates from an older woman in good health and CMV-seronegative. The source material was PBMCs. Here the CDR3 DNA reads TGTGCCACCAGCGGCCGGGACAGCCGAGGGGGCGAGGTGTTT. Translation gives CATSGRDSRGGEVF.